This T cell receptor beta chain was sequenced during a study of human T cells and chemical hapten exposure. TCRdb fed the RACE reads into MiXCR, producing one record per CDR3 protein. Among 250,000 to 300,000 distinct CDR3 sequences, about 7.7% were seen once, and the ten largest hold more than 0.95%. The CDR3 length is 16 residues. With 6 bases removed from V and 2 bases from J, the gap between germline ends came to 18 bases. Germline loops: CDR1 ENHRY, CDR2 SYGVKD. Time point described: pre-sensitization, week 0. Treatment here: therapeutic diphenylcyclopropenone sensitization with weekly scalp DPC.

The rearrangement uses TRBV10-3 and TRBJ2-3, with a weak D call TRBD2 (5 bases). The sequenced sample was whole blood, obtained in connection with sensitization to the hapten diphenylcyclopropenone (DPC). This receptor was identified in a man between 18 and 29 years old with alopecia areata. Some clones in this sample may be carry-over from other donors' samples. CDR3 protein: CAISPLNGVFTDTQYF. CDR3 DNA sequence: TGTGCCATCAGCCCTCTAAACGGGGTCTTCACAGATACGCAGTATTTT.